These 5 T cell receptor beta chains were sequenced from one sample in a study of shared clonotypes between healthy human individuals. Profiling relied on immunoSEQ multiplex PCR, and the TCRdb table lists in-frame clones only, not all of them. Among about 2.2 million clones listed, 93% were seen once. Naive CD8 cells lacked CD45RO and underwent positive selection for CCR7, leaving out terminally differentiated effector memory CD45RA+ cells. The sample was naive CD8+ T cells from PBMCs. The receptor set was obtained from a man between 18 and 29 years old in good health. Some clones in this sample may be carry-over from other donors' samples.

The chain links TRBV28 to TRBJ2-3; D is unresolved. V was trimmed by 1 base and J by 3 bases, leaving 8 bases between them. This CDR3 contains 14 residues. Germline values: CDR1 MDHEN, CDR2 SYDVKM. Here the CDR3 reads CASSLSSGTDTQYF. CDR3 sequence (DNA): TGTGCCAGCAGTTTATCGTCCGGAACAGATACGCAGTATTTT.

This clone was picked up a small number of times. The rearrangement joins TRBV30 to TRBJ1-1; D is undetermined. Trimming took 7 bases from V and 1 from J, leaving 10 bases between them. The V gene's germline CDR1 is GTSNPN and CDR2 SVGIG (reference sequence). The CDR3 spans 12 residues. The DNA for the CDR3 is TGTGCCTCGAGGACGGAGAACACTGAAGCTTTCTTT. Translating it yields CASRTENTEAFF.

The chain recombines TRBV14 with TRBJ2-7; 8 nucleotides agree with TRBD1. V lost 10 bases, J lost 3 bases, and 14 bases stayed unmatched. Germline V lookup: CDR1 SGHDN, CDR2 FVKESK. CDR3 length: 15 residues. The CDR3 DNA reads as TGTGCCACCTACCCCTACGGGACAGGCCGCTACGAGCAGTACTTC. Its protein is CATYPYGTGRYEQYF.

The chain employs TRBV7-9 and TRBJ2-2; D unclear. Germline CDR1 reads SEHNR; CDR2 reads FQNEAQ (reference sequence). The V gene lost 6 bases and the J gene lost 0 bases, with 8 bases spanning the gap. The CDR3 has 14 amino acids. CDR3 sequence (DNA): TGTGCCAGCAGTAACGTCGCGAACACCGGGGAGCTGTTTTTT. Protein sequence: CASSNVANTGELFF.

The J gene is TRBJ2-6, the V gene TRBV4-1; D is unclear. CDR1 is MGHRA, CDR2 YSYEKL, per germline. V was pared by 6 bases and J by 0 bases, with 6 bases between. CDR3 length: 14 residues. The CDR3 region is CASSPFSGANVLTF. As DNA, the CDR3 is TGCGCCAGCAGTCCGTTCTCTGGGGCCAACGTCCTGACTTTC.